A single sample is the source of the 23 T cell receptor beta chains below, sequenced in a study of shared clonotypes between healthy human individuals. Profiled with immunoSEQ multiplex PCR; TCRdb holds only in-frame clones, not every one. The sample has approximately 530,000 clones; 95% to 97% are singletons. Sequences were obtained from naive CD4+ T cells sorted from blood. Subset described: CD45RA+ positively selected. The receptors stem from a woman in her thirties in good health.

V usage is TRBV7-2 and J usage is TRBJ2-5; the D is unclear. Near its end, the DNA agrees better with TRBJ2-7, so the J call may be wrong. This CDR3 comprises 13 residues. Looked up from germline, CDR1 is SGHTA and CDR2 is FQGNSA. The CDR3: CASSLYPFYEQYF. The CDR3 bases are TGTGCCAGCAGCTTATATCCGTTCTACGAGCAGTACTTC.

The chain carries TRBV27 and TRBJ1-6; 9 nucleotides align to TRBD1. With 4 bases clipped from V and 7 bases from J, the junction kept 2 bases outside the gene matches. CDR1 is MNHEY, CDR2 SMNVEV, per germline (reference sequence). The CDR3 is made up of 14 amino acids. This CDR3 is CASSWTGVNSPLHF. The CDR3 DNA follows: TGTGCCAGCAGTTGGACAGGGGTCAATTCACCCCTCCACTTT.

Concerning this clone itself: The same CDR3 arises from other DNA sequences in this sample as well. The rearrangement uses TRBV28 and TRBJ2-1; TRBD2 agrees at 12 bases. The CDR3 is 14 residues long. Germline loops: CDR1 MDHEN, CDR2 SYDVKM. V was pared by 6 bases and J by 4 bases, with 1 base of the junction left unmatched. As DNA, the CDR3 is TGTGCCAGCAGGACTAGCGGGAGTTACAATGAGCAGTTCTTC. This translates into CASRTSGSYNEQFF.

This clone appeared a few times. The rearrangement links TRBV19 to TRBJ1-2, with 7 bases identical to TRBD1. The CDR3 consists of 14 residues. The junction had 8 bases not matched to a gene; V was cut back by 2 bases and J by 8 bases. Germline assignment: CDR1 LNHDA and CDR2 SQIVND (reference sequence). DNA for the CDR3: TGTGCCAGTAGTATATCCAGGACAGGAGGGGGCTACACCTTC. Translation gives CASSISRTGGGYTF.

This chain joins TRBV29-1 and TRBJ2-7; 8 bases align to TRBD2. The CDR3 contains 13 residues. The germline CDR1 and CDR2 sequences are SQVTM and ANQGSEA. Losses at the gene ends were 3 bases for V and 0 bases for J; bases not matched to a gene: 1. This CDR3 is CSVESGSSYEQYF. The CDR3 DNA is TGCAGCGTTGAGAGCGGGAGCTCCTACGAGCAGTACTTC.

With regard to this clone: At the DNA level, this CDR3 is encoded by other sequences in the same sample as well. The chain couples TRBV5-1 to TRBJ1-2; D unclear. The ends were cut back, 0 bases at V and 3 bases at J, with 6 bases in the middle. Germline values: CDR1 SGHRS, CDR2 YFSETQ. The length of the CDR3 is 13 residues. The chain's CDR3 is CASSLAVDYGYTF. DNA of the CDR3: TGCGCCAGCAGCTTGGCGGTAGACTATGGCTACACCTTC. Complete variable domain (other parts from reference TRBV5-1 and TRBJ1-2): KAGVTQTPRYLIKTRGQQVTLSCSPISGHRSVSWYQQTPGQGLQFLFEYFSETQRNKGNFPGRFSGRQFSNSRSEMNVSTLELGDSALYLCASSLAVDYGYTFGSGTRLTVV.

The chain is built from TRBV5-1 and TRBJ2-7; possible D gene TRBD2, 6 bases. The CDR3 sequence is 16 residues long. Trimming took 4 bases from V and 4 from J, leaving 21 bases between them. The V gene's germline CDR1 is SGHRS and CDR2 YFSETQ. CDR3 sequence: CASSRIMGEASYEQYF. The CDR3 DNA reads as TGCGCCAGCAGCAGGATAATGGGGGAGGCCTCTTACGAGCAGTACTTC.

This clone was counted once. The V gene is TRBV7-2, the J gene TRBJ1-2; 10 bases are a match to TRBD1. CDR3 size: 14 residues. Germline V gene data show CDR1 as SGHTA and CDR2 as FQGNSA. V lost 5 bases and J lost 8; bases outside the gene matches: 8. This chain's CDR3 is CASSQLRQGAGYTF. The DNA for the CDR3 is TGTGCCAGCAGCCAACTTCGACAGGGGGCGGGCTACACCTTC.

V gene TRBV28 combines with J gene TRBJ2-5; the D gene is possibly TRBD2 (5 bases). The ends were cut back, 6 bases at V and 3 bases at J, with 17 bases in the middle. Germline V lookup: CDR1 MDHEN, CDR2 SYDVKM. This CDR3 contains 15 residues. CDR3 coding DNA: TGTGCCAGCAGCTCTGGTTCAGCGACTAAAGAGACCCAGTACTTC. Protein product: CASSSGSATKETQYF.

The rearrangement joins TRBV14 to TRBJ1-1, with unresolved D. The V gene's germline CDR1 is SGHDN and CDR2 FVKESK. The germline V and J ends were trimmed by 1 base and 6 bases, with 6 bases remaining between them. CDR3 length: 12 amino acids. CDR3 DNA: TGTGCCAGCAGCCAAGTAGGTCCTGAAGCTTTCTTT. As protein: CASSQVGPEAFF.

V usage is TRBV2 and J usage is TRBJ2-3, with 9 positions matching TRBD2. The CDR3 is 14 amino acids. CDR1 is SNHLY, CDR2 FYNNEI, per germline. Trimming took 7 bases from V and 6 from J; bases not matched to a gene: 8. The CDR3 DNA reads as TGTGCCAGCACCGGCGGGAGGGGTCGGGATACGCAGTATTTT. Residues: CASTGGRGRDTQYF.

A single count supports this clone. In DNA, the CDR3 is TGTGCCAGCAGTTACTCATTTGGGACAGGGGACTACGAGCAGTACTTC. Protein: CASSYSFGTGDYEQYF. The chain employs TRBV6-5 and TRBJ2-7; 10 nucleotides agree with TRBD1. This CDR3 is built from 16 residues. V dropped 0 bases and J dropped 3; count of bases not matched to a gene: 5. Germline assignment: CDR1 MNHEY and CDR2 SVGAGI.

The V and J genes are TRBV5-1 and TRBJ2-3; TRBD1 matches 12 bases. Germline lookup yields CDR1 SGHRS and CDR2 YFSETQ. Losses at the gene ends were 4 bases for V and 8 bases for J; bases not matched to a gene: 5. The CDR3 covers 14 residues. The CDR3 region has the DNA TGCGCCAGCAGCGTGGGACAGGGGGCAGGTACGCAGTATTTT. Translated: CASSVGQGAGTQYF.

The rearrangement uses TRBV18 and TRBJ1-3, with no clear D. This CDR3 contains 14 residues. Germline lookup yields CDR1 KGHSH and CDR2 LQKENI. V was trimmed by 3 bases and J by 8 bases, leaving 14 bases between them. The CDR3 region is CASSPYSRGDTIYF. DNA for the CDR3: TGTGCCAGCTCACCCTACTCCCGTGGGGACACCATATATTTT.

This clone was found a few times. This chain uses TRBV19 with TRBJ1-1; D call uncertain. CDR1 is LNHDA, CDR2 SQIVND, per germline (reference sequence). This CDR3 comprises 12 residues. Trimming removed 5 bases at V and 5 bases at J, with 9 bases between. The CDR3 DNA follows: TGTGCCAGTAGTGTGCGAAGGACTGAAGCTTTCTTT. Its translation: CASSVRRTEAFF.

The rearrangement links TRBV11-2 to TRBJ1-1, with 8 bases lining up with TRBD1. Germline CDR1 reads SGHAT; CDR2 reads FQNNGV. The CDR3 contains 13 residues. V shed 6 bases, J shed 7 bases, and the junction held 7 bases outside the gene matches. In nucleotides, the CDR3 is TGTGCCAGCAGTAGGACAGGGAGGCTTGAAGCTTTCTTT. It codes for CASSRTGRLEAFF.

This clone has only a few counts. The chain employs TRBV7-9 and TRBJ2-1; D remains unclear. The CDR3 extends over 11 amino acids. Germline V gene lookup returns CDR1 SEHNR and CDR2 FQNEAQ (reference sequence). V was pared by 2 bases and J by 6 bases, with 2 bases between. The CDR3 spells CASSLRNEQFF. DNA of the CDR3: TGTGCCAGCAGCTTACGCAATGAGCAGTTCTTC.

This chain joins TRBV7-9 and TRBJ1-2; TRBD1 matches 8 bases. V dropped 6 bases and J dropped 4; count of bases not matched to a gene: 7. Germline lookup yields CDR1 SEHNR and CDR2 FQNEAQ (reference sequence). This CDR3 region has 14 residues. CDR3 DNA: TGTGCCAGCAGTCCCCCGGACAGGGTCTATGGCTACACCTTC. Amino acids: CASSPPDRVYGYTF.

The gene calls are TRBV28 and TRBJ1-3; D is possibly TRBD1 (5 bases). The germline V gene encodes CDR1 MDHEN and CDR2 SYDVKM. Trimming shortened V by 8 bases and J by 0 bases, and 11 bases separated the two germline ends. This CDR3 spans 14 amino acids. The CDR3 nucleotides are TGTGCCAGCCGGGACTCACGCTCTGGAAACACCATATATTTT. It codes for CASRDSRSGNTIYF.

Here the CDR3 DNA reads TGCAGTGCTAGAGTTGTCAGATACTACACCTTC. It is translated as CSARVVRYYTF. The gene calls are TRBV20-1 and TRBJ1-2; D is unresolved. Germline V lookup: CDR1 DFQATT, CDR2 SNEGSKA (reference sequence). Trimming removed 1 base from V and 10 bases from J, with 10 bases in between. The CDR3 is 11 residues long.

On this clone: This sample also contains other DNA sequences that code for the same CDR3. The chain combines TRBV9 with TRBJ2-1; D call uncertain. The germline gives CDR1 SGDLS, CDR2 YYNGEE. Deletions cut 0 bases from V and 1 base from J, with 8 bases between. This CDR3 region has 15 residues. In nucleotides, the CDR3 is TGTGCCAGCAGCGTAGAAGGGAATTCCTACAATGAGCAGTTCTTC. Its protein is CASSVEGNSYNEQFF.

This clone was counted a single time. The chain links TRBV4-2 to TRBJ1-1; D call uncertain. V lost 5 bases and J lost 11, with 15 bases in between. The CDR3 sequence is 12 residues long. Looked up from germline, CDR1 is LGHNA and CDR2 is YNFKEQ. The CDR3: CASSADHGRAFF. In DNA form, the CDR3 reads TGTGCCAGCAGCGCAGATCACGGGAGGGCTTTCTTT.

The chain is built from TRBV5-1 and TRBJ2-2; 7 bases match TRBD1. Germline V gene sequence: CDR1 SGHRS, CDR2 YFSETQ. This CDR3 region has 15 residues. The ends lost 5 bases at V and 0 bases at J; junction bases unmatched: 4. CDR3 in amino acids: CASRPGTANTGELFF. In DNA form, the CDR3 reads TGCGCCAGCAGGCCTGGGACAGCGAACACCGGGGAGCTGTTTTTT.